This T cell receptor (beta chain) was found in a study of blood T cell repertoires in COVID-19. Study details: Acute and convalescent COVID-19 specimens originated in the United States, Italy and Spain. In each case, the material was cDNA or gDNA derived from T cells, B-cell-depleted T cells, or PBMCs.

As handled by the study authors: Amplifying reference gene primers gave estimates of nucleated cell counts. Profiling relied on immunoSEQ multiplex PCR, and the TCRdb table lists in-frame clones only, not all of them. V, J and clone size derive from that table, while D and trimming were established from the DNA sequence. The repertoire holds over 250,000 clones, with roughly 90% as singletons. V lost 0 bases, J lost 3 bases, and 14 bases lay in between. The length of the CDR3 is 16 residues. Germline values: CDR1 SGHTA, CDR2 FQGNSA. This clone was found a few times. The sample taken for sequencing was peripheral blood. J is TRBJ1-1 and V is TRBV7-2; the D gene is possibly TRBD1 (6 bases). The TCR originated in a woman in her 30s with acute or convalescent COVID-19. The CDR3 region is CASSLASSGGYTEAFF. The DNA for the CDR3 is TGTGCCAGCAGCTTAGCTTCCTCGGGGGGCTACACTGAAGCTTTCTTT. The entire variable domain, with the rest obtained from reference TRBV7-2 and TRBJ1-1, is as follows: GAGVSQSPSNKVTEKGKDVELRCDPISGHTALYWYRQSLGQGLEFLIYFQGNSAPDKSGLPSDRFSAERTGGSVSTLTIQRTQQEDSAVYLCASSLASSGGYTEAFFGQGTRLTVV.